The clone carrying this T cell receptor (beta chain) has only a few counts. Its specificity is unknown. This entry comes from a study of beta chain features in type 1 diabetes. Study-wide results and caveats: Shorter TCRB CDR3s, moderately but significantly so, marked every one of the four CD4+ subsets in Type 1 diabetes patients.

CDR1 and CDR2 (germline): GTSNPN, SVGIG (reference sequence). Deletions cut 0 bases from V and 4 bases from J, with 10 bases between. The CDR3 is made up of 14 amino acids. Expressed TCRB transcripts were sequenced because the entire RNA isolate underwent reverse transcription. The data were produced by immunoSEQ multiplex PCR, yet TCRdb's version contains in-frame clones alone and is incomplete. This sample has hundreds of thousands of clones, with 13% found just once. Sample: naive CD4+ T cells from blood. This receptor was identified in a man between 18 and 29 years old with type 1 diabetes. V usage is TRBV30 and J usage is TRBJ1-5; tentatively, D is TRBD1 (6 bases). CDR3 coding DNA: TGTGCCTGGAGTGTTATCCAGGGGAATCAGCCCCAGCATTTT. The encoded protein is CAWSVIQGNQPQHF.